This TCR beta chain derives from a study of blood T cells in healthy people across ages. The CDR3 runs to 18 residues. The J segment lost 4 bases and the V segment lost 2 bases, leaving 13 bases of the junction unmatched. The V gene's germline CDR1 is DFQATT and CDR2 SNEGSKA (reference sequence). Sample-barcoded 5' priming and a J-beta primer mix drove a second PCR of 7 to 11 cycles. MiXCR, run by TCRdb on the 5' RACE reads, gives a single entry per CDR3 protein. The sample gives around 940,000 distinct CDR3 sequences, roughly 51% of which show up once; roughly a fifth is in the top ten. Each donor had 9 to 10 milliliters of peripheral blood drawn.

The sequence was collected from a woman aged 55-69 years in good health. The specimen was blood. V is TRBV20-1 and J is TRBJ2-3; 12 nucleotides agree with TRBD2. CDR3 in DNA: TGCAGTGCTAGATCCGGGGCTAGCGGGAGGGCCGTGGCAGATACGCAGTATTTT. Translating it yields CSARSGASGRAVADTQYF.